These T cell receptor beta chains were read from a single sample in a study of CD8+CD57+ T cells in acquired aplastic anemia. TCRdb recomputed calls from the reads with MiXCR, one row per CDR3 protein. The data contain approximately 170,000 distinct CDR3 sequences, roughly half of them singletons. The specimen was sorted CD4+, CD8+, or CD8+CD57+ T cells (not recorded which) from PBMCs. These receptors were obtained from a human donor in good health, serving as a control. The conserved cysteine and the conserved F or W are not part of the CDR3 here. Each record gives: V gene, J gene, CDR3 protein.

TRBV7-2	TRBJ1-6	ASSLDGSGSPLH
TRBV10-3	TRBJ1-2	AITMDRAYGYT
TRBV20-1	TRBJ1-2	SARDGQSGYT
TRBV20-1	TRBJ2-1	SVGTTEMVHEQF
TRBV7-2	TRBJ2-1	ASYQGAKISYNEQF
TRBV6-5	TRBJ1-2	ASSYSTGGLDGYT
TRBV20-1	TRBJ1-1	SVLLNTEAF
TRBV29-1	TRBJ1-2	SVTTGHGYT
TRBV28	TRBJ1-5	ASSITGTYQPQH
TRBV7-2	TRBJ2-3	ASSLVAGVGSGRADTQY
TRBV6-6	TRBJ2-5	ASSYRQGTTETQY
TRBV20-1	TRBJ2-1	SARERTSGYNEQF
TRBV6-5	TRBJ2-5	ASSYSRGGETQY
TRBV19	TRBJ1-1	ASSMIPKGTEAL
TRBV4-3	TRBJ2-7	ASSQSGTQESRQY
TRBV12-3/TRBV12-4	TRBJ1-2	ASSLRGLDYGYT
TRBV2	TRBJ2-3	ASSFSWGFTDTQY
TRBV6-5	TRBJ2-7	ASSRATGATGSYEQY
TRBV6-5	TRBJ1-2	ASSYSMGGYT
TRBV5-1	TRBJ2-3	ASSLEGTRVHTQY
TRBV19	TRBJ2-2	ASSEAGDTGELF
TRBV6-5	TRBJ1-6	ASSLRDTDDSPLH
TRBV20-1	TRBJ2-2	SARDPGLAGAANTGELF
TRBV6-5	TRBJ2-7	ASSASGGRNEQY
TRBV5-4	TRBJ1-2	ASLVGDGYT
TRBV5-4	TRBJ1-2	ASSLAHRVNGYT
TRBV5-1	TRBJ2-7	ASSADRGIYEQY
TRBV7-9	TRBJ1-5	ASSLAGQEMSNQPQH